This TCR beta chain is drawn from a study of CD8+ T cells in alopecia areata. Following extraction, RNA underwent reverse transcription to cDNA, which served as the sequencing template. Measured with immunoSEQ multiplex PCR; TCRdb has only the in-frame clones, and not every one. The sample lists approximately 140,000 clones; about nine tenths were seen once. Researchers gathered lesional scalp punch biopsies and peripheral blood from patients with alopecia areata. CDR3 length equals 14 residues. Germline V CDR1 and CDR2: MNHNS, SASEGT. The sequence derives from a human donor with alopecia areata. This specimen was CD8+ T cells sorted from blood, taken at week 0. The genes are TRBV6-1 and TRBJ2-1; no firm D call. The CDR3 here is CVTRQADSYNEQFF. CDR3 bases: TGTGTCACGCGGCAGGCGGACTCCTACAATGAGCAGTTCTTC.